This paragraph covers one T cell receptor (beta chain) sequence. This specimen comes from a study of T cells in Graves' hyperthyroidism and ophthalmopathy. The investigators amplified TCR beta CDR3 regions from RNA transcripts. Primed by the HTBI set, a first-round RT-PCR was run on the TCR CDR3. TCRdb used MiXCR to reprocess the multiplex PCR reads, holding one entry per CDR3 protein. The sample records under 800,000 distinct CDR3 sequences, 12% to 15% being singletons. Germline CDR1 reads SEHNR; CDR2 reads FQNEAQ (reference sequence). V was pared by 5 bases and J by 4 bases, with 9 bases between. The CDR3 consists of 13 residues.

The source is a woman aged 18-30 years with Graves' hyperthyroidism. V usage is TRBV7-9 and J usage is TRBJ1-3, with D maybe TRBD1 (6 bases). The sample comprised blood. This chain's CDR3 is CASSLGTGNTIYF. CDR3 DNA: TGTGCCAGCAGCCTCGGGACAGGAAACACCATATATTTT.